Given below is one TCR beta chain in context. The data were taken from a study of blood T cell repertoires in COVID-19. Looked up from germline, CDR1 is LNHDA and CDR2 is SQIVND (reference sequence). V was shortened by 7 bases and J by 5 bases, with 17 bases between the two germline ends. This CDR3 region has 15 residues. Generated by immunoSEQ multiplex PCR, the TCRdb table keeps only in-frame clones and is missing some. Found here are fewer than 200,000 clones, 80% to 95% of them singletons; the top ten hold approximately 0.48%. The V gene is TRBV19, the J gene TRBJ2-2, with D perhaps TRBD2 (6 bases). The source material was peripheral blood. This receptor was taken from a man in his fifties with acute or convalescent COVID-19. The CDR3 region has the DNA TGTGCCAGTACTACACAGGAGGGTTGGACCGGGGAGCTGTTTTTT. Amino acids: CASTTQEGWTGELFF.